The 2 T cell receptor beta chains reported below all come from one sample, sequenced in a study of T cell repertoires in cytomegalovirus infection. TCRdb re-derived calls from the reads in MiXCR, one entry per CDR3 protein. The table includes some 800,000 distinct CDR3 sequences, 29% detected once. No antigens are known for them. Sequencing used cultured CD8+ T cells from PBMCs, obtained from culture after CMV antigen stimulation. These receptors came from a human donor in good health (CMV status not recorded). Some clones in this sample may be carry-over from other donors' samples.

The chain combines TRBV5-1 with TRBJ2-2; D remains unclear. The CDR3 totals 16 residues. Trimming removed 0 bases at V and 3 bases at J, with 12 bases between. CDR1 is SGHRS and CDR2 is YFSETQ in the germline V gene. Here the CDR3 DNA reads TGCGCCAGCAGCTTGGAAGGGTACGGAGACACCGGGGAGCTGTTTTTT. This translates into CASSLEGYGDTGELFF.

The chain is built from TRBV28 and TRBJ2-7; TRBD1 might be the D (6 bases). CDR3 length: 14 residues. CDR1 is MDHEN and CDR2 is SYDVKM in the germline V gene. The ends were cut back, 3 bases at V and 4 bases at J, with 13 bases in the middle. CDR3 loop: CASSFTGIGYEQYF. Written as DNA, the CDR3 is TGTGCCAGCAGTTTTACAGGGATAGGTTACGAGCAGTACTTC. The variable domain in full, with the rest retrieved from reference TRBV28 and TRBJ2-7, is DVKVTQSSRYLVKRTGEKVFLECVQDMDHENMFWYRQDPGLGLRLIYFSYDVKMKEKGDIPEGYSVSREKKERFSLILESASTNQTSMYLCASSFTGIGYEQYFGPGTRLTVT.